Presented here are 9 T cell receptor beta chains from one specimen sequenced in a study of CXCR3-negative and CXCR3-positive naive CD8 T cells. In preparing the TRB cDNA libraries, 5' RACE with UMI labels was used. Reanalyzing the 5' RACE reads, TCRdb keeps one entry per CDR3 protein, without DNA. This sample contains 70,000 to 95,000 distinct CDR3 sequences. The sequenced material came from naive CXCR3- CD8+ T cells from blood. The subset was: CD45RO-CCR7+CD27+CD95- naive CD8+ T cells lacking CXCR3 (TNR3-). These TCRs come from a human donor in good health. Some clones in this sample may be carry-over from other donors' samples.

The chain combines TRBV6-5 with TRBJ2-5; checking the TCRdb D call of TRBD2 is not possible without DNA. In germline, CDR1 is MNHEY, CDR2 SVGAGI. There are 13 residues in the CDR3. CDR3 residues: CASSLFPGETQYF.

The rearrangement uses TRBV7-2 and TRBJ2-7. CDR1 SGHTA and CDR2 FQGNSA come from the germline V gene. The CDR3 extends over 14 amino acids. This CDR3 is CASSLDPSSYEQYF. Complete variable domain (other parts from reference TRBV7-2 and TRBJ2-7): GAGVSQSPSNKVTEKGKDVELRCDPISGHTALYWYRQSLGQGLEFLIYFQGNSAPDKSGLPSDRFSAERTGGSVSTLTIQRTQQEDSAVYLCASSLDPSSYEQYFGPGTRLTVT.

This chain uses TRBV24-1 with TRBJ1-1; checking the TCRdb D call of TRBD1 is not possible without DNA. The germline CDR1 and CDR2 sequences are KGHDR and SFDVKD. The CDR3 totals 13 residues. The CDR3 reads CATRDNQNTEAFF.

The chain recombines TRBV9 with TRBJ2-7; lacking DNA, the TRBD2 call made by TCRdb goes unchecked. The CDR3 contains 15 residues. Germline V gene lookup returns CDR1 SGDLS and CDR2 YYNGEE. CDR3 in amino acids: CASSVTGSITYEQYF.

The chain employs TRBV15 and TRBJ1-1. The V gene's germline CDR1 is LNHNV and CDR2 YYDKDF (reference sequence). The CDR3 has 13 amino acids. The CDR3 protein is CATSLGMNTEAFF. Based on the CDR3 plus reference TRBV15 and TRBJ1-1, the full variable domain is DAMVIQNPRYQVTQFGKPVTLSCSQTLNHNVMYWYQQKSSQAPKLLFHYYDKDFNNEADTPDNFQSRRPNTSFCFLDIRSPGLGDTAMYLCATSLGMNTEAFFGQGTRLTVV.

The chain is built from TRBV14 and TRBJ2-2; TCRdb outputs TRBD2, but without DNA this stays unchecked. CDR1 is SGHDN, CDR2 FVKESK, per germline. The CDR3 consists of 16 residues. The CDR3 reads CASSVAGVRVAGELFF.

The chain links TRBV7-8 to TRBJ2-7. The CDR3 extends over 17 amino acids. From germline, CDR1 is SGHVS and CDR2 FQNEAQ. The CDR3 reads CASSLGQGRPSSYEQYF.

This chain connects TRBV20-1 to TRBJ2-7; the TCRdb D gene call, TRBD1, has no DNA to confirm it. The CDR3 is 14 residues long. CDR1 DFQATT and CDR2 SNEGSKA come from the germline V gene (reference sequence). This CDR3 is CSVRGGQDSYEQYF.

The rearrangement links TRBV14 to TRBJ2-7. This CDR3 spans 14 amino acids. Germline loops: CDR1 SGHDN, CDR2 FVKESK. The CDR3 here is CASSQEGEFYEQYF.